This T cell receptor (beta chain) originates from a study of blood T cell repertoires in COVID-19. Study at large: Sample material is recorded as cDNA or gDNA derived from T cells, B-cell-depleted T cells, or PBMCs.

The CDR3 has 14 residues. The germline CDR1 and CDR2 sequences are SNHLY and FYNNEI. The V and J ends lost 10 bases and 2 bases, in that order; junction bases with no gene match: 11. In the source study's methods: Amplification of reference gene primers was used by the study to estimate nucleated cell counts. The data were produced by immunoSEQ multiplex PCR, yet TCRdb's version contains in-frame clones alone and is incomplete. V, J and clone size are taken as reported in that table, and D and trimming were inferred from the DNA itself. In the table there are some 220,000 clones, around 81% of which are singletons.

The specimen sequenced was peripheral blood. The TCR was taken from a woman younger than 45 who had recovered from COVID-19. The rearrangement uses TRBV2 and TRBJ2-7, with 7 bases that match TRBD1. CDR3 region: CATLRGTAAYEQYF. Here the CDR3 DNA reads TGTGCCACCCTAAGGGGGACAGCTGCCTACGAGCAGTACTTC.